A selection of T cell receptor beta chains follows, all from one sample in a study of T cell changes during pregnancy in multiple sclerosis. Profiled with immunoSEQ multiplex PCR; TCRdb holds only in-frame clones, not every one. The data contain some 70,000 clones, 75% to 95% of them singletons. The specimen was CD4+ T cells from peripheral blood mononuclear cells, collected in the third trimester of pregnancy. Receptors originate from a female donor in good health, enrolled as a control in a pregnancy study. CDR3s leave out the opening cysteine and the closing phenylalanine or tryptophan. A D gene is named only where the DNA matches it firmly.

v_gene | d_gene | CDR3aa
TRBV19 | NA | ASSIWASNQPQH
TRBV2 | TRBD1 | ASSEDQGAFEQY
TRBV6-5 | NA | ASSPGSLGYGYT
TRBV19 | NA | ASSIGGGYTGELF
TRBV5-1 | TRBD1 | ASSQEVGLGGSGAF
TRBV9 | TRBD1 | ASSQDRATNEKLF
TRBV7-3 | NA | ASSLSGDTEAF
TRBV27 | TRBD1 | ASSLRTGLGWWTEAF
TRBV5-1 | TRBD1 | ASSLAGTELYEQY
TRBV5-4 | TRBD1 | ASSTQQGAHEQF
TRBV6-1 | NA | ASSELSGANVLT
TRBV6-6 | NA | ASSLLQGETQY
TRBV2 | TRBD2 | ASSEAAAGRTDTQY
TRBV2 | TRBD1 | ASGGQGGTEAF
TRBV19 | NA | ASSAATGTPYGYT
TRBV5-8 | NA | ASSLVLEGEQF
TRBV2 | NA | ASSVRTHNSPLH
TRBV7-3 | TRBD2 | ASSLGLGETQY
TRBV11-2 | NA | ASSSTGFSYNEQF
TRBV7-3 | TRBD2 | ASSWGPGGGTDTQY
TRBV5-4 | NA | ASSLAGGMRNTIY
TRBV7-2 | NA | ASSFRLGDDTEAF
TRBV2 | NA | ASSEDPGGELF
TRBV4-3 | NA | ASSQSGGVVEEKLF
TRBV6-6 | TRBD1 | ASSERDRVNGYT
TRBV7-2 | NA | ASSSSGGINTEAF
TRBV6-6 | TRBD1 | ASSYMAGGFNYGYT
TRBV11-3 | NA | ASSPSPGWDTEAF
TRBV7-3 | NA | ASSLTDRGQETQY
TRBV4-3 | TRBD2 | ASSHLLAGGYNEQF
TRBV30 | NA | AWSTRIHYDQY
TRBV5-8 | TRBD2 | ASSLGRGNYNEQF
TRBV30 | NA | AWERGGGNTIY
TRBV6-5 | NA | ASSSVSSGNTIY
TRBV5-4 | NA | ASSLGAGNQPQH
TRBV11-3 | TRBD1 | ASSRQGEMNTEAF
TRBV4-3 | NA | ASSQDLPREVTNSPLH
TRBV5-1 | NA | ASSLAGSKNTEAF
TRBV19 | NA | ASSIGQDYGYT
TRBV27 | TRBD1 | ASTTGTEGEKLF
TRBV30 | NA | AWSLGQGSNQPQH
TRBV30 | TRBD2 | AWSVSLAGGQETQY